The 14 T cell receptor beta chains presented below share a single source sample, sequenced in a study of cytomegalovirus exposure and HLA in healthy donors. Generated by immunoSEQ multiplex PCR, the TCRdb table keeps only in-frame clones and is missing some. The sample contains about 120,000 clones, 88% of which appear only once. Sample: PBMCs. These receptors originate from a woman aged 25-40 years in good health and CMV-seropositive.

Points on this clone: Other DNA sequences in the sample encode the same CDR3. The chain is built from TRBV30 and TRBJ2-7, with 7 bases lining up with TRBD2. V trimming: 1 base; J trimming: 6 bases; junction bases outside the gene matches: 0. The CDR3 sequence is 11 residues long. The germline CDR1 and CDR2 sequences are GTSNPN and SVGIG (reference sequence). The CDR3 nucleotides read TGTGCCTGGAGTGCGGGGGGCGAGCAGTACTTC. It encodes CAWSAGGEQYF.

The rearrangement uses TRBV15 and TRBJ2-7; 12 bases align to TRBD2. J lost 0 bases, V lost 0 bases, and 12 bases had no gene match. The CDR3 consists of 20 residues. Germline loops: CDR1 LNHNV, CDR2 YYDKDF (reference sequence). The CDR3 DNA follows: TGTGCCACCAGCAGAGATATCGAAGCTAGCGGGAGGGGAAGCTCCTACGAGCAGTACTTC. Translation gives CATSRDIEASGRGSSYEQYF. The full variable domain, in which reference TRBV15 and TRBJ2-7 provide the parts outside the CDR3, is DAMVIQNPRYQVTQFGKPVTLSCSQTLNHNVMYWYQQKSSQAPKLLFHYYDKDFNNEADTPDNFQSRRPNTSFCFLDIRSPGLGDTAMYLCATSRDIEASGRGSSYEQYFGPGTRLTVT.

This rearrangement joins TRBV5-4 to TRBJ2-2; D might be TRBD2 (5 bases). Per germline, CDR1 SGHNT and CDR2 YYREEE (reference sequence). The V end lost 4 bases, the J end lost 5 bases, and 15 bases lay between the germline ends. The CDR3 has 15 amino acids. CDR3 nucleotide sequence: TGTGCCAGCAGCCGAGAGGGAGTACGGACCGGGGAGCTGTTTTTT. The encoded protein is CASSREGVRTGELFF.

This chain uses TRBV28 with TRBJ2-1; 10 bases are shared with TRBD2. Trimming took 6 bases from V and 2 from J; bases not matched to a gene: 7. Germline V gene sequence: CDR1 MDHEN, CDR2 SYDVKM. The CDR3 is 16 residues long. The DNA for the CDR3 is TGTGCCAGCAGCCAGATGGGACTAGCGACCTACAATGAGCAGTTCTTC. It encodes CASSQMGLATYNEQFF.

The rearrangement joins TRBV6-5 to TRBJ1-2, with D perhaps matching TRBD1 (6 bases). There are 16 residues in the CDR3. The germline CDR1 and CDR2 sequences are MNHEY and SVGAGI. V lost 0 bases and J 4 bases, leaving 15 bases between the germline ends. CDR3 nucleotides: TGTGCCAGCAGTTACTCGACCGACAGGTCCCCCTATGGCTACACCTTC. Translating gives CASSYSTDRSPYGYTF.

The chain uses TRBV4-2 and TRBJ2-7, with 8 bases lining up with TRBD2. V lost 0 bases to trimming and J lost 4 bases; unmatched junction nucleotides: 11. Germline assignment: CDR1 LGHNA and CDR2 YNFKEQ. The CDR3 is made up of 17 amino acids. CDR3 region: CASSQDHRASGSYEQYF. CDR3 DNA: TGTGCCAGCAGCCAAGATCATAGGGCTAGCGGGTCATACGAGCAGTACTTC.

J is TRBJ2-7 and V is TRBV9, with a possible D match to TRBD2 (6 bases). The V end was cut by 0 bases, the J end by 3 bases, with 13 bases between. From germline, CDR1 is SGDLS and CDR2 YYNGEE. The CDR3 sequence is 15 residues long. CDR3 sequence: CASSVGGTPFYEQYF. CDR3 bases: TGTGCCAGCAGCGTAGGTGGGACTCCCTTCTACGAGCAGTACTTC. Filled out from reference TRBV9 and TRBJ2-7, the complete variable domain reads DSGVTQTPKHLITATGQRVTLRCSPRSGDLSVYWYQQSLDQGLQFLIQYYNGEERAKGNILERFSAQQFPDLHSELNLSSLELGDSALYFCASSVGGTPFYEQYFGPGTRLTVT.

J is TRBJ1-2 and V is TRBV28, with 8 bases that match TRBD1. Germline V gene data show CDR1 as MDHEN and CDR2 as SYDVKM. After removal of 6 bases from V and 5 bases from J, the junction contained 11 bases not matched to a gene. The CDR3 runs to 15 residues. The CDR3 sequence: CASRETQGARYGYTF. CDR3 sequence (DNA): TGTGCCAGCAGGGAAACCCAGGGGGCCAGATATGGCTACACCTTC.

The V call is TRBV28, the J call TRBJ2-5; TRBD2 aligns across 9 bases. The V gene's germline CDR1 is MDHEN and CDR2 SYDVKM. The length of the CDR3 is 15 residues. After removal of 0 bases from V and 5 bases from J, the junction contained 4 bases not matched to a gene. CDR3 coding DNA: TGTGCCAGCAGTTTATGGCTAGCGGGGCCTGAGACCCAGTACTTC. Encoded protein: CASSLWLAGPETQYF.

The J gene is TRBJ1-5, the V gene TRBV27; 10 bases match TRBD1. From germline, CDR1 is MNHEY and CDR2 SMNVEV (reference sequence). This CDR3 region has 15 residues. Unmatched junction bases numbered 3, after V lost 3 bases and J lost 4 bases. In nucleotides, the CDR3 is TGTGCCAGCAGTTTCGGGACAGGGGCGAATCAGCCCCAGCATTTT. Translating it yields CASSFGTGANQPQHF.

The chain joins TRBV27 to TRBJ2-2; 15 bases agree with TRBD2. CDR3 length: 18 residues. V lost 2 bases, J lost 5 bases, and 6 bases stayed unmatched. CDR1 and CDR2 from the germline V gene are MNHEY and SMNVEV (reference sequence). CDR3 coding DNA: TGTGCCAGCAGTTTACCCCCGGGACTAGCGGGAGGAACCGGGGAGCTGTTTTTT. Translated, it gives CASSLPPGLAGGTGELFF.

The rearrangement uses TRBV9 and TRBJ2-5; 7 bases agree with TRBD2. The V and J ends lost 0 bases and 4 bases, in that order; junction bases with no gene match: 12. This CDR3 contains 17 residues. Looked up from germline, CDR1 is SGDLS and CDR2 is YYNGEE. The CDR3 nucleotides read TGTGCCAGCAGCGTAGAAAAGACTAGCCGGAAATTAGAGACCCAGTACTTC. Protein sequence: CASSVEKTSRKLETQYF.

The chain uses TRBV6-1 and TRBJ2-7; a possible D gene is TRBD2 (6 bases). CDR1 is MNHNS and CDR2 is SASEGT in the germline V gene. This CDR3 comprises 15 residues. The V and J ends lost 3 bases and 0 bases respectively, with 12 bases between them. CDR3 amino acids: CASSDSGIASYEQYF. The CDR3 DNA reads as TGTGCCAGCAGTGATAGCGGAATTGCCTCCTACGAGCAGTACTTC.

J is TRBJ1-1 and V is TRBV9; TRBD1 aligns across 8 bases. Unmatched junction bases numbered 4, after V lost 3 bases and J lost 0 bases. Germline V gives CDR1 SGDLS, CDR2 YYNGEE. This CDR3 comprises 15 residues. CDR3 DNA: TGTGCCAGCAGCGCCGGACAGGGAATGAACACTGAAGCTTTCTTT. This encodes CASSAGQGMNTEAFF. The full variable domain, with the rest looked up from reference TRBV9 and TRBJ1-1, is DSGVTQTPKHLITATGQRVTLRCSPRSGDLSVYWYQQSLDQGLQFLIQYYNGEERAKGNILERFSAQQFPDLHSELNLSSLELGDSALYFCASSAGQGMNTEAFFGQGTRLTVV.